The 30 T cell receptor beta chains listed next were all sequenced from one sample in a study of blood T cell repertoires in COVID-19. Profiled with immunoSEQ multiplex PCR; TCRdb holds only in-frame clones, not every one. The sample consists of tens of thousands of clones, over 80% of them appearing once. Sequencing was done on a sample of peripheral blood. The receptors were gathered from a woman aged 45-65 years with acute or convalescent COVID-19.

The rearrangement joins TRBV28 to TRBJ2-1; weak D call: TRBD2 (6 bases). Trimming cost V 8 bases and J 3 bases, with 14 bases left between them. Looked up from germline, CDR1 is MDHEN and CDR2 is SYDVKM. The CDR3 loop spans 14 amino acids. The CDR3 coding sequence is TGTGCCAGCCGCCTCAGCGGGTTCTACAATGAGCAGTTCTTC. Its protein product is CASRLSGFYNEQFF.

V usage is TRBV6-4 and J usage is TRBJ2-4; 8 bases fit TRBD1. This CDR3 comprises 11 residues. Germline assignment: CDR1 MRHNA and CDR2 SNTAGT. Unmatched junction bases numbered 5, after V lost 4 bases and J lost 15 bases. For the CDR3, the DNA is TGTGCCAGCAGTGTTCGGACAGGGCTGTACTTC. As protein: CASSVRTGLYF.

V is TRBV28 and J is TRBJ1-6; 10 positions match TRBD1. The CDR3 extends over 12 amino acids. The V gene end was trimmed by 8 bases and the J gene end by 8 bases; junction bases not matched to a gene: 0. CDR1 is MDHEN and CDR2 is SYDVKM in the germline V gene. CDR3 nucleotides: TGTGCCAGCGGGACAGGGGATTCACCCCTCCACTTT. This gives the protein CASGTGDSPLHF.

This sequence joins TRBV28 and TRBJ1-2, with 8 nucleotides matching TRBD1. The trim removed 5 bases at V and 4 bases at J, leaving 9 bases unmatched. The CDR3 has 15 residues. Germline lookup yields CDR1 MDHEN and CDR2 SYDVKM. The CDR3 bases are TGTGCCAGCAGTGCCCAGGGGGCGGATGGCTATGGCTACACCTTC. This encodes CASSAQGADGYGYTF.

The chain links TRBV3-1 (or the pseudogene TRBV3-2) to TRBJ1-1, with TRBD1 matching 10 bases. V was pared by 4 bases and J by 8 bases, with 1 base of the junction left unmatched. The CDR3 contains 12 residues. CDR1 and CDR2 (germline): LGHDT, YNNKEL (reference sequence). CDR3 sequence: CASSPGQGEAFF. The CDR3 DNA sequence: TGTGCCAGCAGCCCGGGACAGGGGGAAGCTTTCTTT.

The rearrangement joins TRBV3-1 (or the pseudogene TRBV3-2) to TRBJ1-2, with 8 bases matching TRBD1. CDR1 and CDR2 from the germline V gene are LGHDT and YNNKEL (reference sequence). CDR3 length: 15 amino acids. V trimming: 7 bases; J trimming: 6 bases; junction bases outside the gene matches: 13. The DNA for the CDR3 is TGTGCCAGCAACGAAATGGGCAGGGGGCAAGATGGCTACACCTTC. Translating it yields CASNEMGRGQDGYTF.

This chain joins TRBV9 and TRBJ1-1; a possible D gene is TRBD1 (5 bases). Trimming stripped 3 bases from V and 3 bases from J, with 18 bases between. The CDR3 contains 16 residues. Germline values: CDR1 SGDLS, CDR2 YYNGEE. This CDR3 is CASSGGVRERDTEAFF. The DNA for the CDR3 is TGTGCCAGCAGCGGGGGGGTCAGGGAGCGTGACACTGAAGCTTTCTTT.

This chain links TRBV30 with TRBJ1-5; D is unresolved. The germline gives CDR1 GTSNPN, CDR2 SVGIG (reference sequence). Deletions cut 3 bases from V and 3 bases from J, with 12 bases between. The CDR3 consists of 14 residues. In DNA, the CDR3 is TGTGCCTGGAGCGGGAACCGGGCCAATCAGCCCCAGCATTTT. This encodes CAWSGNRANQPQHF.

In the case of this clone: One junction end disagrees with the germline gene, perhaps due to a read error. Here the CDR3 reads CASSQAPGQGAIYYGYTF. CDR3 DNA: TGTGCCAGCAGTCAAGCGCCGGGACAGGGGGCTATTTACTATGGCTACACCTTC. The chain has TRBV6-1 and TRBJ1-2, with 12 bases identical to TRBD1. This CDR3 is built from 18 residues. CDR1 is MNHNS and CDR2 is SASEGT in the germline V gene.

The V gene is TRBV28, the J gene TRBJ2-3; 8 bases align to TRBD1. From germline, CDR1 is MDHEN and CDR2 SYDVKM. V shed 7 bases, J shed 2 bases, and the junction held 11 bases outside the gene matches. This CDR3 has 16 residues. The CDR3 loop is CASTPAPGQATDTQYF. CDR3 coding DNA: TGTGCCAGCACCCCCGCACCGGGACAGGCCACAGATACGCAGTATTTT.

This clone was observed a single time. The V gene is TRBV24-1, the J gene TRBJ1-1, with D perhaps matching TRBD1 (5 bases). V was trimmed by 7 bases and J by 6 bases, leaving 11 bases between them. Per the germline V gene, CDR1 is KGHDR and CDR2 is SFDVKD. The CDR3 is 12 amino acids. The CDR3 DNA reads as TGTGCCACCAGGGGTGACAGTTCTGAAGCTTTCTTT. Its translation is CATRGDSSEAFF.

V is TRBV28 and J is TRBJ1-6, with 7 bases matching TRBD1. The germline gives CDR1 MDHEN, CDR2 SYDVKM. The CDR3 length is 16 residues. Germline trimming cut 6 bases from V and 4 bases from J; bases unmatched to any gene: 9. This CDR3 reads CASRDTRQGYNSPLHF. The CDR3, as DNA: TGTGCCAGCAGGGATACTCGACAGGGATATAATTCACCCCTCCACTTT.

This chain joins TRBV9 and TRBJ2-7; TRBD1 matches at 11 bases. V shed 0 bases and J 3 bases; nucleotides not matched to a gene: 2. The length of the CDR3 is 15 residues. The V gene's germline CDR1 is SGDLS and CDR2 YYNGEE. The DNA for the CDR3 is TGTGCCAGCAGCGTAGAAGGGACAGGGGGCTACGAGCAGTACTTC. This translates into CASSVEGTGGYEQYF.

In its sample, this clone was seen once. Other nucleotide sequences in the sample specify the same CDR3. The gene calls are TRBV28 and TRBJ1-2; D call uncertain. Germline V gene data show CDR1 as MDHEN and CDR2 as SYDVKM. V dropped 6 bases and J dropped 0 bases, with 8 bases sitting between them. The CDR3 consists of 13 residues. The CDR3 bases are TGTGCCAGCAGACCAACAGCTAACTATGGCTACACCTTC. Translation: CASRPTANYGYTF.

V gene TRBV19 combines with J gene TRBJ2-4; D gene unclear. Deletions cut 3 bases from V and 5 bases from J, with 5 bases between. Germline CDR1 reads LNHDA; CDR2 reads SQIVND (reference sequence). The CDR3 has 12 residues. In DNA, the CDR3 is TGTGCCAGTAGTATTGGAGAAAACATTCAGTACTTC. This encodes CASSIGENIQYF. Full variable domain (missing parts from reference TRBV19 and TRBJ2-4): DGGITQSPKYLFRKEGQNVTLSCEQNLNHDAMYWYRQDPGQGLRLIYYSQIVNDFQKGDIAEGYSVSREKKESFPLTVTSAQKNPTAFYLCASSIGENIQYFGAGTRLSVL.

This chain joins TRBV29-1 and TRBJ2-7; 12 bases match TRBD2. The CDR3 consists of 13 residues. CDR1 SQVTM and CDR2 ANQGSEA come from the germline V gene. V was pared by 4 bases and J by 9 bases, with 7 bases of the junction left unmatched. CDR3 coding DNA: TGCAGCGTTGGAACTAGCGGGGGGCTAGCGCAGTACTTC. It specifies CSVGTSGGLAQYF.

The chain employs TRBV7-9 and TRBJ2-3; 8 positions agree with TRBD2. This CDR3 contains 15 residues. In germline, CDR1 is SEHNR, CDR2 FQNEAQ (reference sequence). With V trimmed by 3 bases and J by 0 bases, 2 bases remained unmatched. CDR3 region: CASSFSSGSTDTQYF. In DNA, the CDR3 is TGTGCCAGCAGCTTTTCTAGCGGGAGCACAGATACGCAGTATTTT.

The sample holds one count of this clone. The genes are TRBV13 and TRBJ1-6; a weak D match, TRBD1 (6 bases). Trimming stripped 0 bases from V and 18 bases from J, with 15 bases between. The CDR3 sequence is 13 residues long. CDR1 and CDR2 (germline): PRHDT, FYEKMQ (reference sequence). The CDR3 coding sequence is TGTGCCAGCAGCTTAGGACAGGGTCAGGAGTCCCACTTT. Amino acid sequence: CASSLGQGQESHF.

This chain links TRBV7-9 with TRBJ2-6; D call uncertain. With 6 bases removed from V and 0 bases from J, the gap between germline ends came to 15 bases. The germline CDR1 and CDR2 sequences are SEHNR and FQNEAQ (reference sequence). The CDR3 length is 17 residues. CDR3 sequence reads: CASSSTVTGSGANVLTF. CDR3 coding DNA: TGTGCCAGCAGTTCAACGGTGACGGGCTCTGGGGCCAACGTCCTGACTTTC.

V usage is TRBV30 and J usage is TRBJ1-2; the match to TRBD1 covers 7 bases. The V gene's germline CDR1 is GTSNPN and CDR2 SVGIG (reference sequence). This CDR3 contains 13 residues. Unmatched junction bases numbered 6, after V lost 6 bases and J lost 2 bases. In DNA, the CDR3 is TGTGCCTGTCCTGACAGGGTCAACTATGGCTACACCTTC. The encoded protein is CACPDRVNYGYTF.

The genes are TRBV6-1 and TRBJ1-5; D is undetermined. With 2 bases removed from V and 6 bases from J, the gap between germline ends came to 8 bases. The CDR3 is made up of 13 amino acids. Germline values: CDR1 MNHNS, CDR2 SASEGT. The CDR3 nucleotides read TGTGCCAGCAGTGAACGGGGAGGTCAGCCCCAGCATTTT. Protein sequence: CASSERGGQPQHF.

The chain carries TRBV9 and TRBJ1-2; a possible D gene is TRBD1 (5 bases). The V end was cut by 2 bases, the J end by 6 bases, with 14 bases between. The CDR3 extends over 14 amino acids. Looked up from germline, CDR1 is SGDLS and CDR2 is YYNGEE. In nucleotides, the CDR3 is TGTGCCAGCAGCGTCACCGGGACTATTGATGGCTACACCTTC. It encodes CASSVTGTIDGYTF.

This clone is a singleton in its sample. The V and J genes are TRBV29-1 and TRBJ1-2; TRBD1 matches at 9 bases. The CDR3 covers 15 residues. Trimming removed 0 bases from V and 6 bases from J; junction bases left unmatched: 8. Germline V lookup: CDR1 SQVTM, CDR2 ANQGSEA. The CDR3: CSVEDRGQGQDGYTF. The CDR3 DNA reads TGCAGCGTTGAAGATAGGGGACAGGGCCAGGATGGCTACACCTTC.

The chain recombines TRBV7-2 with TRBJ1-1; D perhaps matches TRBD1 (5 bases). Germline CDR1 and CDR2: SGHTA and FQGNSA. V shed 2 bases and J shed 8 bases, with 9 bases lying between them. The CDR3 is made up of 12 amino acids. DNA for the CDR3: TGTGCCAGCAGCTTAAGGGGTTTAGAAGCTTTCTTT. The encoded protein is CASSLRGLEAFF.

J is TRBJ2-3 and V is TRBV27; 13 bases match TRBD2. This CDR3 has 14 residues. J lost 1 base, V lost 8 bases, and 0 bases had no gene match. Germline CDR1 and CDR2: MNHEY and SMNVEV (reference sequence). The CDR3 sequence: CASGLAGGTDTQYF. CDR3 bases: TGTGCCAGCGGACTAGCGGGAGGCACAGATACGCAGTATTTT.

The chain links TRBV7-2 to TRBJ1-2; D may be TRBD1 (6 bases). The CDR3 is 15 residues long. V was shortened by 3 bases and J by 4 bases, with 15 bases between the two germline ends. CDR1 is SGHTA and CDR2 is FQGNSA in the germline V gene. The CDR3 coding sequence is TGTGCCAGCAGCTTGAACTTCGAACAGGGCTATGGCTACACCTTC. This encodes CASSLNFEQGYGYTF.

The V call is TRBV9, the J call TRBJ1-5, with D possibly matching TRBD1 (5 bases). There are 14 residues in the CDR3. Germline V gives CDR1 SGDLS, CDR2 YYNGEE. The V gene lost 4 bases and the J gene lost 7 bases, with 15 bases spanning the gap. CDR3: CASSTQGSGQPQHF. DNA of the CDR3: TGTGCCAGCAGCACCCAGGGTAGCGGGCAGCCCCAGCATTTT. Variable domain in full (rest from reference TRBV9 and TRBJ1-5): DSGVTQTPKHLITATGQRVTLRCSPRSGDLSVYWYQQSLDQGLQFLIQYYNGEERAKGNILERFSAQQFPDLHSELNLSSLELGDSALYFCASSTQGSGQPQHFGDGTRLSIL.

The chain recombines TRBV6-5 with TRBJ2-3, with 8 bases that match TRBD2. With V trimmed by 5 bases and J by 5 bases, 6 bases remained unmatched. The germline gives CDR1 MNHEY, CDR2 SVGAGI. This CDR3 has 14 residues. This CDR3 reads CASSPPGGQDTQYF. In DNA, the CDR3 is TGTGCCAGCAGTCCCCCGGGGGGGCAAGATACGCAGTATTTT.

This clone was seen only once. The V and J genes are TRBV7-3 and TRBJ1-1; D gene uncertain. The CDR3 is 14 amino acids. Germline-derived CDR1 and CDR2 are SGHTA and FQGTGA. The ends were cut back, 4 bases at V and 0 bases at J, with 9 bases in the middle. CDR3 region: CASSYSTVNTEAFF. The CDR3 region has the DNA TGTGCCAGCAGCTACTCTACGGTGAACACTGAAGCTTTCTTT.

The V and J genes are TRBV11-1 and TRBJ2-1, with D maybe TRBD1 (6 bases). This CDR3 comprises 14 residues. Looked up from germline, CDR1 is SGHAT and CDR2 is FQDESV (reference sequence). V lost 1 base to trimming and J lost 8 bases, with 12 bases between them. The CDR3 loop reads CASSLVPHRDEQFF. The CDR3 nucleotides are TGTGCCAGCAGCTTAGTCCCTCACAGGGATGAGCAGTTCTTC.